The clone carrying this T cell receptor (beta chain) was observed at least ten times. The antigen is not known. These data come from a study of T cells in Graves' hyperthyroidism and ophthalmopathy. Study-level background: Specimen type is peripheral blood, collected at initial diagnosis prior to any treatment. Broader study findings: It was a median around 6 months before onset that the model predicted ophthalmopathy.

Participants, patients aged 18 to 65, had newly diagnosed hyperthyroidism with a duration under 2 months. Extraction of PBMCs used 8 to 10 ml of fresh peripheral blood. This CDR3 region has 14 residues. Germline values: CDR1 LNHNV, CDR2 YYDKDF (reference sequence). Trimming left V 0 bases short and J 3 bases short, with 9 bases between. Using RNA transcripts as the source, TCR beta CDR3 regions were amplified. TCR CDR3 underwent first-round RT-PCR with the HTBI primer set. TCRdb passed the multiplex PCR reads through MiXCR, listing each CDR3 protein once. The sample has around 480,000 distinct CDR3 sequences, 13% to 15% seen once; the top ten hold 17%.

This rearrangement joins TRBV15 to TRBJ2-7; the D gene is possibly TRBD2 (5 bases). The sequencing input was blood. The TCR was taken from a woman younger than 30 with Graves' hyperthyroidism. This chain's CDR3 is CATSRDSRDYEQYV. CDR3 bases: TGTGCCACCAGCAGAGATTCCCGGGACTACGAGCAGTACGTC.